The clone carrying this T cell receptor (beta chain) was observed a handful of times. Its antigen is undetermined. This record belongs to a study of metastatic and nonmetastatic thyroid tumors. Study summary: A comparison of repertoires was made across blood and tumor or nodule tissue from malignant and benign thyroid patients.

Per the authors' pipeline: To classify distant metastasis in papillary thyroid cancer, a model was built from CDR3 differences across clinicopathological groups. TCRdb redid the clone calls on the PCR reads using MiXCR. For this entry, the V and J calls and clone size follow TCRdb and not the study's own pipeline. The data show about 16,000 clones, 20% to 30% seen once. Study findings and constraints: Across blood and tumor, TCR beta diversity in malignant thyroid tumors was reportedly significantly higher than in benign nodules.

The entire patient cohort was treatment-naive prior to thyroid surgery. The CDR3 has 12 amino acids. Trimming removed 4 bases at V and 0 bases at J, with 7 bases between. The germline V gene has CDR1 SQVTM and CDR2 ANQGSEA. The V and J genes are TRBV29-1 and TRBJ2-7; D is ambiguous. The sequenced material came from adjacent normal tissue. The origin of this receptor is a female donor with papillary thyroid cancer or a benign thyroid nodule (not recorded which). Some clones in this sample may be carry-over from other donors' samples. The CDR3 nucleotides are TGCAGCGTTGCTGAGACCTCCTACGAGCAGTACTTC. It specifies CSVAETSYEQYF.